Sequencing of this T cell receptor (beta chain) was carried out in a study of response to subunit inactivated influenza vaccine. Study results and caveats: Each seasonal influenza vaccination recruits few new T cells, the authors suggested.

Via MiXCR, TCRdb re-called the RT-PCR reads, giving one row per CDR3 protein. The table has about 650,000 distinct CDR3 sequences, roughly 15% seen once; the top ten hold 7.6%. CDR3 length equals 12 residues. Germline lookup yields CDR1 MNHEY and CDR2 SMNVEV (reference sequence). V was cut by 6 bases and J by 3 bases, with 5 bases left in between. This clonotype was counted only a few times. The antigen is undetermined. This sequence originates from a man aged 50 to 59 who received an inactivated influenza vaccine. The chain links TRBV27 to TRBJ2-2; no reliable D call. Sequenced here: PBMCs from blood, sampled approximately 15 days before vaccination. The CDR3 DNA reads TGTGCCAGCAGAGGGTACACCGGGGAGCTGTTTTTT. Its translation is CASRGYTGELFF.